In its sample, the clone carrying this TCR beta chain was seen many times. Its antigen remains unidentified. This entry is derived from a study of T cells in Graves' hyperthyroidism and ophthalmopathy. Study-wide results and caveats: Expanded thyroid clonotypes (above 0.001) were mostly also found in blood.

Among ophthalmopathy patients, the Clinical Activity Score reached at least 3, the NOSPECS grade reached at least 4, and duration remained under 3 months. Diagnoses were made from clinical symptoms, serum measures (thyroxine and TRAb), thyroid ultrasound and orbital computed tomography. Template material for amplifying TCR beta CDR3 regions consisted of RNA transcripts. First-round RT-PCR with HTBI primers amplified the TCR CDR3 region. TCRdb reprocessed the multiplex PCR reads with MiXCR, giving one entry per CDR3 protein. The profile shows 450,000 to 650,000 distinct CDR3 sequences, roughly 15% of them singletons. Source material: blood. The clonotype comes from a woman aged 18-29 years with Graves' ophthalmopathy.

The CDR3 nucleotides read TGTGCCAGCAGCTTGGATGGGGGCGGAAACTATGGCTACACCTTC. Translation: CASSLDGGGNYGYTF. The chain uses TRBV5-5 and TRBJ1-2, with a weak D call TRBD1 (6 bases). Germline values: CDR1 SGHKS, CDR2 YYEKEE (reference sequence). V lost 0 bases and J lost 2, with 11 bases in between. The CDR3 is 15 amino acids. Filled out from reference TRBV5-5 and TRBJ1-2, the complete variable domain reads DAGVTQSPTHLIKTRGQQVTLRCSPISGHKSVSWYQQVLGQGPQFIFQYYEKEERGRGNFPDRFSARQFPNYSSELNVNALLLGDSALYLCASSLDGGGNYGYTFGSGTRLTVV.